This is a list of T cell receptor beta chains from one sample in a study of Ad26.COV2.S vaccination and SARS-CoV-2 variants. Only in-frame clones appear in the TCRdb table, and some are missing; sequencing was by immunoSEQ multiplex PCR. Altogether roughly 380,000 clones are present, about 91% being singletons, with the ten largest covering about 3.8%. The sequencing here drew on peripheral blood, taken after recovery from COVID-19. Receptors were obtained from a human donor who had recovered from COVID-19. CDR3s include the opening cysteine and the closing phenylalanine or tryptophan. The D gene is left open where the match is weak. Expanded clones get a size class; other rows say once, few or many, or leave the size out.

J | V | size | D | CDR3 | DNA
TRBJ1-5 | TRBV27 | - | TRBD1 | CAILRADRAQPQHF | TGTGCCATATTACGTGCGGACAGGGCTCAGCCCCAGCATTTT
TRBJ2-5 | TRBV4-1 | - | - | CASSPPGHETQYF | TGCGCCAGCAGCCCCCCGGGGCATGAGACCCAGTACTTC
TRBJ2-7 | TRBV10-1 | - | - | CASSDGTRHEQYF | TGCGCCAGCAGCGATGGGACAAGGCACGAGCAGTACTTC
TRBJ2-3 | TRBV6-2/TRBV6-3 | - | - | CASSWLVSPDTQYF | TGTGCCAGCAGTTGGCTAGTGTCGCCGGATACGCAGTATTTT
TRBJ2-1 | TRBV14 | - | - | CASSQEMGDEQFF | TGTGCCAGCAGCCAAGAGATGGGCGATGAGCAGTTCTTC
TRBJ1-4 | TRBV3-1/TRBV3-2 | - | - | CASSQIFAANEKLFF | TGTGCCAGCAGCCAGATCTTTGCGGCTAATGAAAAACTGTTTTTT
TRBJ1-5 | TRBV7-6 | - | - | CASSLVESNQPQHF | TGTGCCAGCAGCTTAGTTGAGAGCAATCAGCCCCAGCATTTT
TRBJ1-2 | TRBV5-6 | - | TRBD1 | CASSLGGQTGGYTF | TGTGCCAGCAGCTTGGGGGGACAGACAGGTGGCTACACCTTC
TRBJ1-1 | TRBV10-3 | - | TRBD1 | CAIRGQGQGAEAFF | TGTGCCATCAGGGGACAGGGACAGGGGGCTGAAGCTTTCTTT
TRBJ1-2 | TRBV6-5 | - | TRBD1 | CASSFGGAGGNGYTF | TGTGCCAGCAGTTTCGGTGGGGCAGGGGGCAATGGCTACACCTTC
TRBJ2-5 | TRBV4-1 | - | - | CASSHPATGAQETQYF | TGCGCCAGCAGCCACCCAGCGACGGGGGCCCAAGAGACCCAGTACTTC
TRBJ2-5 | TRBV14 | - | - | CASSQGGRHGTQYF | TGTGCCAGCAGCCAAGGCGGCCGGCACGGGACCCAGTACTTC
TRBJ2-7 | TRBV6-5 | - | TRBD1 | CASSPRDRVYEQYF | TGTGCCAGCAGTCCCCGGGACAGGGTGTACGAGCAGTACTTC
TRBJ1-1 | TRBV6-5 | - | - | CASSPAGPISEAFF | TGTGCCAGCAGTCCCGCAGGCCCTATATCTGAAGCTTTCTTT
TRBJ1-1 | TRBV5-4 | - | - | CASNGRANTEAFF | TGTGCCAGCAATGGGCGGGCGAACACTGAAGCTTTCTTT
TRBJ2-4 | TRBV13 | - | - | CASREQGKAPENIQYF | TGTGCCAGCAGGGAACAGGGAAAAGCCCCTGAAAACATTCAGTACTTC
TRBJ2-7 | TRBV6-5 | - | - | CASSYTGDGSYEQYF | TGTGCCAGCAGTTACACCGGGGACGGCTCCTACGAGCAGTACTTC
TRBJ1-2 | TRBV20-1 | - | - | CSASNTVYGYTF | TGCAGTGCTAGTAACACAGTCTATGGCTACACCTTC
TRBJ2-5 | TRBV3-1/TRBV3-2 | - | - | CASSQAGALRSGETQYF | TGTGCCAGCAGCCAAGCGGGGGCGCTTCGATCCGGTGAGACCCAGTACTTC
TRBJ2-3 | TRBV5-1 | - | - | CASSLVSVGSLDTQYF | TGCGCCAGCAGCTTGGTATCCGTCGGCTCCCTAGATACGCAGTATTTT
TRBJ2-3 | TRBV6-5 | - | - | CASSQTASSKAQYF | TGTGCCAGCTCCCAGACGGCTAGTTCCAAGGCGCAGTATTTT
TRBJ2-2 | TRBV2 | - | - | CASSWGSGELFF | TGTGCCAGCAGTTGGGGTTCCGGGGAGCTGTTTTTT
TRBJ2-3 | TRBV4-3 | - | - | CASSQDRSGTDTQYF | TGCGCCAGCAGCCAAGATAGGTCAGGCACAGATACGCAGTATTTT
TRBJ2-3 | TRBV12-3/TRBV12-4 | - | - | CASSLAGDTQYF | TGTGCCAGCAGTTTAGCGGGCGATACGCAGTATTTT
TRBJ2-2 | TRBV13 | - | - | CASSLSGGSRELFF | TGTGCCAGCAGCTTATCGGGCGGTTCGAGGGAGCTGTTTTTT
TRBJ1-6 | TRBV4-3 | once | - | CASSQASRSRNSPLHF | TGCGCCAGCAGCCAAGCGTCCAGGTCCCGAAATTCACCCCTCCACTTT
TRBJ2-1 | TRBV7-9 | - | TRBD1 | CASSSGTGKYNEQFF | TGTGCCAGCAGCTCAGGGACAGGGAAATACAATGAGCAGTTCTTC
TRBJ1-2 | TRBV7-8 | - | - | CASSLAPIYGYTF | TGTGCCAGCAGCTTAGCCCCCATCTATGGCTACACCTTC
TRBJ1-2 | TRBV4-1 | - | TRBD1 | CASSQRLSGGLNGYTF | TGCGCCAGCAGCCAACGCCTCTCAGGGGGCCTCAACGGCTACACCTTC
TRBJ2-3 | TRBV5-1 | - | - | CASSSGPWTDTQYF | TGCGCCAGCAGCTCCGGGCCGTGGACAGATACGCAGTATTTT
TRBJ2-3 | TRBV5-5 | - | TRBD2 | CASSFLGGSTTDTQYF | TGTGCCAGCAGCTTCCTGGGGGGGAGTACCACAGATACGCAGTATTTT
TRBJ2-3 | TRBV9 | - | - | CASSPEGGGDTQYF | TGTGCCAGCAGCCCCGAGGGGGGAGGTGATACGCAGTATTTT
TRBJ2-1 | TRBV10-3 | - | - | CAISEILAADNEQFF | TGTGCCATCAGTGAGATCTTGGCGGCGGACAATGAGCAGTTCTTC
TRBJ1-3 | TRBV4-3 | - | - | CASSQDRTSSGNTIYF | TGCGCCAGCAGCCAAGATAGAACGAGCTCTGGAAACACCATATATTTT
TRBJ2-1 | TRBV6-6 | - | TRBD2 | CASSRLAGGNEQFF | TGTGCCAGCAGTCGACTAGCGGGGGGCAATGAGCAGTTCTTC
TRBJ1-1 | TRBV6-1 | once | - | CASSDLWTVATEAFF | TGTGCCAGCAGTGATCTTTGGACAGTGGCCACTGAAGCTTTCTTT
TRBJ2-2 | TRBV7-2 | - | TRBD1 | CASSFTGGAGELFF | TGTGCCAGCAGCTTTACAGGGGGAGCCGGGGAGCTGTTTTTT
TRBJ2-7 | TRBV21-1 | - | - | CASSHRDSYEQYF | TGTGCCAGCAGCCACCGGGACAGCTACGAGCAGTACTTC
TRBJ2-4 | TRBV20-1 | - | - | CSGGPGNIQYF | TGCAGTGGGGGGCCGGGAAACATTCAGTACTTC